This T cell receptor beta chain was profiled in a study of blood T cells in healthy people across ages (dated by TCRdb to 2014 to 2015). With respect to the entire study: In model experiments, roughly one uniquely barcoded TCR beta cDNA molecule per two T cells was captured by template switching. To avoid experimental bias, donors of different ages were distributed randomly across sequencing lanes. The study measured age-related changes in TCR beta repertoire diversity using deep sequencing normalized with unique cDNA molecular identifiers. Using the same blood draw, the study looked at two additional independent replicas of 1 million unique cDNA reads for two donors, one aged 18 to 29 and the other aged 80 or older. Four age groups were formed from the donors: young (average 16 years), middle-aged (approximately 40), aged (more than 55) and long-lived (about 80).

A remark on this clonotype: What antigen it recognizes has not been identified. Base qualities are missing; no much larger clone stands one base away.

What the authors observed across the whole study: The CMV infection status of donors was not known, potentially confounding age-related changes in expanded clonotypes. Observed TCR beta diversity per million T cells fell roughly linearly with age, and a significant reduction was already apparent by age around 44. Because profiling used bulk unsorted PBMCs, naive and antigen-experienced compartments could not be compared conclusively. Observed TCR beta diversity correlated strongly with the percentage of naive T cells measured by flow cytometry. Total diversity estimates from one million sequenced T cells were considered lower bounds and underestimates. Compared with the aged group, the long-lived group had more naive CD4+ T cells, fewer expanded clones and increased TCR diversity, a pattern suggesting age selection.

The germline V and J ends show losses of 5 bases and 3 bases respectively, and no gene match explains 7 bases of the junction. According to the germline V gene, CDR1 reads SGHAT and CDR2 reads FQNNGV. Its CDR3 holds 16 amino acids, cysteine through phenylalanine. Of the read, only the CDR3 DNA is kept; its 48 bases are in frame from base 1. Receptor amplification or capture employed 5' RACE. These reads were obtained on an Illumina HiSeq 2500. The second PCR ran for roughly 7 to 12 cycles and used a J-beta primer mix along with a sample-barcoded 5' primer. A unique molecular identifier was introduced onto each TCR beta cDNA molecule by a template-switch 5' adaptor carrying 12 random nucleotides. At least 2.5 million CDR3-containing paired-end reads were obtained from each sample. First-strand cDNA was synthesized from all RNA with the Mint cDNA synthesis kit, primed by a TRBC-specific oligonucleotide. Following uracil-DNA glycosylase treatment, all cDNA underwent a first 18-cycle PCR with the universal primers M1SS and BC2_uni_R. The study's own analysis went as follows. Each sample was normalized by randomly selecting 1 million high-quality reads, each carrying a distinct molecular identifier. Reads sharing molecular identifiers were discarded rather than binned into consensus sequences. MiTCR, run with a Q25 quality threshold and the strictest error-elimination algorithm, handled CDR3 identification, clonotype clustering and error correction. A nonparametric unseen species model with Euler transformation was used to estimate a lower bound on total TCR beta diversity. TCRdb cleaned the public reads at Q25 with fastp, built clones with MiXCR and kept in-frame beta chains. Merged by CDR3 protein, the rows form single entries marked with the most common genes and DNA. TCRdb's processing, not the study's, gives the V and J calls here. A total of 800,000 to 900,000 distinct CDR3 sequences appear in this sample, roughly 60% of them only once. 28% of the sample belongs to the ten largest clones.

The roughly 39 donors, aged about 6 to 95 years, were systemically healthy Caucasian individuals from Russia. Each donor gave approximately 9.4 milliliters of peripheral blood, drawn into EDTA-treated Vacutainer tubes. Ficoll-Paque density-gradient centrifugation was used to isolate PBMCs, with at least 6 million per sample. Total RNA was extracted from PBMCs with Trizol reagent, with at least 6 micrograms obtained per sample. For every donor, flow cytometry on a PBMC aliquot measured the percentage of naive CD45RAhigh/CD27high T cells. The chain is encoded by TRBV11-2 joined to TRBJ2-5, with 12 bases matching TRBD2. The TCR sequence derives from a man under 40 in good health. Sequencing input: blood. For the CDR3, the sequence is CASSPPGLAGEETQYF. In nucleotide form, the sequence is TGTGCCAGCAGCCCCCCGGGACTAGCGGGTGAAGAGACCCAGTACTTC.